This T cell receptor (beta chain) was observed in a study of blood T cell repertoires in COVID-19. Using immunoSEQ multiplex PCR, the repertoire was profiled, and TCRdb retains in-frame clones only, with some absent. Counted here are 200,000 to 250,000 clones, around 89% occurring once; the ten biggest clones make up 1.2%. Notes on this clone: Other DNA variants within this sample encode the same CDR3.

Germline V gene data show CDR1 as MNHEY and CDR2 as SMNVEV (reference sequence). V dropped 6 bases and J dropped 1 base, with 4 bases sitting between them. This CDR3 has 11 residues. V usage is TRBV27 and J usage is TRBJ2-7; no clear D. This TCR derives from a man aged 25 to 40 who had recovered from COVID-19. The sequenced sample was PBMCs or T cells enriched from blood (not recorded which). The CDR3 nucleotides are TGTGCCAGCAGCCTTTCCTACGAGCAGTACTTC. It yields the protein CASSLSYEQYF.